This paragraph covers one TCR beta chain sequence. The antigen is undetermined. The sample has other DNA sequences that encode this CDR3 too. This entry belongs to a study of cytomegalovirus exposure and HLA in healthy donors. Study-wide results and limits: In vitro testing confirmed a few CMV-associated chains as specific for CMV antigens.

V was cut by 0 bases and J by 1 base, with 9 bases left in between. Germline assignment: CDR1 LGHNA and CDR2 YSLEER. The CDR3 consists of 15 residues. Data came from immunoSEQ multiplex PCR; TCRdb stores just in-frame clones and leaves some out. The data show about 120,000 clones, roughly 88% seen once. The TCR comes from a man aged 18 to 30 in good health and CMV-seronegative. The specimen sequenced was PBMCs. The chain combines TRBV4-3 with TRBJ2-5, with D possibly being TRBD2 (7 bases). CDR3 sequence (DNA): TGCGCCAGCAGCCAAGATCGGGGGGCCCAAGAGACCCAGTACTTC. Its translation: CASSQDRGAQETQYF.